This TCR beta chain derives from a study of cytomegalovirus exposure and HLA in healthy donors. Study-wide results and caveats: The authors listed around 150 TCR beta chains as cytomegalovirus-associated. V- and J-gene trimming in TCR beta was tied to a missense DCLRE1C variant by an analysis performed later.

The CDR3 is made up of 15 amino acids. CDR1 and CDR2 (germline): SEHNR, FQNEAQ (reference sequence). V gave up 1 base and J gave up 4 bases, with 13 bases separating them. On this clone: Its antigen is not known.

Primers for the PCR totalled 60 Vbeta and 13 Jbeta. In the authors' methods: Unique TCR beta chains numbered approximately 80 million in a later analysis, with around 10 million shared. The data were produced by immunoSEQ multiplex PCR, yet TCRdb's version contains in-frame clones alone and is incomplete. The DNA was the basis for D and trimming; V, J and clone size are from that table. The table records about 180,000 clones, under 80% of them present only once. The specimen was PBMCs. The clonotype originates from a woman between 50 and 59 years old in good health and CMV-seropositive. This chain connects TRBV7-9 to TRBJ1-2; tentatively, D is TRBD1 (6 bases). CDR3 DNA sequence: TGTGCCAGCAGCTTAGGACTCTCAGGGGCCTATGGCTACACCTTC. Protein: CASSLGLSGAYGYTF.